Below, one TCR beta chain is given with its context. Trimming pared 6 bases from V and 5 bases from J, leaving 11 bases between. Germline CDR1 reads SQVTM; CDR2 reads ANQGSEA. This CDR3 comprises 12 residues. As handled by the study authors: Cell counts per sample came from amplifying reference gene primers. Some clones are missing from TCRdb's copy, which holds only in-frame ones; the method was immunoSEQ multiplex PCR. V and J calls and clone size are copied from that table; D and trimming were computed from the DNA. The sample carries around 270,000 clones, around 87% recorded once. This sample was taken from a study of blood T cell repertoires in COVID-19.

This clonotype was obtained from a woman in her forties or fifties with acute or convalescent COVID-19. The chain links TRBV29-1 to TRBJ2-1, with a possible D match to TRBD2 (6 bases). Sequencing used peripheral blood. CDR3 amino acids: CSVSGGDNEQFF. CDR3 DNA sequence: TGCAGCGTCTCCGGGGGTGACAATGAGCAGTTCTTC.